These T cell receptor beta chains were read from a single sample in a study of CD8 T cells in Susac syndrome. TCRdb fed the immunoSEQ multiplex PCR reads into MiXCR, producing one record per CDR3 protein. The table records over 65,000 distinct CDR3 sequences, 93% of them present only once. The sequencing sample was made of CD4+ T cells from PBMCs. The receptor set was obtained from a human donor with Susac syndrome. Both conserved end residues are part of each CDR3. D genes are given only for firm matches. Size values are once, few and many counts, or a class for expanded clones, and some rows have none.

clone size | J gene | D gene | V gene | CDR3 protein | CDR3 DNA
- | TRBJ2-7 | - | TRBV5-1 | CASSYRVHEQYF | TGCGCCAGCAGCTACAGGGTACACGAGCAGTACTTC
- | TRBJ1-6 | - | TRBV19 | CASSTLQRSPLHF | TGTGCCAGTAGTACTTTACAACGGTCACCCCTCCACTTT
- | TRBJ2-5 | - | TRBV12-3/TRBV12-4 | CASSREYQETQYF | TGTGCCAGCAGCCGAGAGTACCAAGAGACCCAGTACTTC
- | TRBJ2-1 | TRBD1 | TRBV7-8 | CASSPTGTGRDEQFF | TGTGCCAGCAGCCCAACCGGGACAGGGAGGGATGAGCAGTTCTTC
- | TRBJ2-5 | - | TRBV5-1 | CASSLESAQETQYF | TGCGCCAGCAGCTTGGAGTCCGCCCAAGAGACCCAGTACTTC
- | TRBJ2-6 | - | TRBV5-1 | CASSSEGDVLTF | TGCGCCAGCAGCTCTGAAGGAGACGTCCTGACTTTC
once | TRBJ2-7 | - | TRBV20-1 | CSAPSGISYEQYF | TGCAGTGCCCCATCGGGAATCTCCTACGAGCAGTACTTC
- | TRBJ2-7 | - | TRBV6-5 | CASSQPGRVSYEQYF | TGTGCCAGCAGTCAACCAGGGCGTGTATCGTACGAGCAGTACTTC
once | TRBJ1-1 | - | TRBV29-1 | CSVRRVDGAFF | TGCAGCGTTCGCCGGGTCGACGGGGCTTTCTTT
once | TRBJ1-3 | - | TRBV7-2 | CASSLGGEVFGNTIYF | TGTGCCAGCAGCTTAGGAGGGGAAGTCTTTGGAAACACCATATATTTT
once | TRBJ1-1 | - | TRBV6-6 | CASSYEHRTEAFF | TGTGCCAGCAGTTACGAACACCGCACTGAAGCTTTCTTT
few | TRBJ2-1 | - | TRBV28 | CASSERTPQEQFF | TGTGCCAGCAGTGAACGGACACCGCAAGAGCAGTTCTTC
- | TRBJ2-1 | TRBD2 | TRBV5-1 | CASSLGTSGQFF | TGCGCCAGCAGCTTGGGGACTAGCGGGCAGTTCTTC
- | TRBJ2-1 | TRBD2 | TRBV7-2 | CASSLHGGRALNEQFF | TGTGCCAGCAGCCTCCACGGCGGGAGGGCCCTTAATGAGCAGTTCTTC
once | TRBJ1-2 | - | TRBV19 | CASSLDVVGYTF | TGTGCCAGTAGTCTAGACGTGGTTGGCTACACCTTC
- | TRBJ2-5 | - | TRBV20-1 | CSARLEPARETQYF | TGCAGTGCTAGACTGGAGCCGGCCAGGGAGACCCAGTACTTC
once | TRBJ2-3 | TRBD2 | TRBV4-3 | CASSQDIPYGGRSTDTQYF | TGCGCCAGCAGCCAAGATATCCCCTACGGCGGGAGGAGCACAGATACGCAGTATTTT
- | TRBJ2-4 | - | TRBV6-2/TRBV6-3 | CASSYSTGTPVQYF | TGTGCCAGCAGTTACTCGACCGGGACTCCAGTTCAGTACTTC
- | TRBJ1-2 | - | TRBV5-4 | CASSLPDYGYTF | TGTGCCAGCAGCTTGCCCGACTATGGCTACACCTTC
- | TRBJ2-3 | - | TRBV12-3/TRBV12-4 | CASSLASGTDTQYF | TGTGCCAGCAGTTTAGCTAGCGGCACAGATACGCAGTATTTT
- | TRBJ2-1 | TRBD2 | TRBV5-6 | CASSLWRGGGLGDLDEQFF | TGTGCCAGCAGCTTGTGGCGGGGGGGCGGACTCGGCGACCTCGATGAGCAGTTCTTC
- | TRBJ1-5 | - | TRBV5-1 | CASSLVLAEEHNQPQHF | TGCGCCAGCAGCTTGGTTTTGGCGGAGGAACACAATCAGCCCCAGCATTTT
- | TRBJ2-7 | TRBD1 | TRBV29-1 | CSGRDRSSYEQYF | TGCAGCGGGAGGGACAGGAGCTCCTACGAGCAGTACTTC
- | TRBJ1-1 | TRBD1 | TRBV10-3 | CAISRDSLEAFF | TGTGCCATCAGCCGGGACAGCCTAGAAGCTTTCTTT
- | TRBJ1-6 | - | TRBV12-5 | CASVPGAGLIMSPLHF | TGTGCTAGTGTTCCAGGGGCAGGGCTTATTATGTCACCCCTCCACTTT
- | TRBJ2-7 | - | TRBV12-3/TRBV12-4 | CASSASRSYEQYF | TGTGCCAGCAGCGCATCAAGGTCGTACGAGCAGTACTTC
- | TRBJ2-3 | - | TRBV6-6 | CASDLRTGTDTQYF | TGTGCCAGCGACCTTCGTACGGGCACAGATACGCAGTATTTT
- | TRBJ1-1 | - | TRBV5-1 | CASSGRTANTEAFF | TGCGCCAGCAGCGGACGGACGGCGAACACTGAAGCTTTCTTT
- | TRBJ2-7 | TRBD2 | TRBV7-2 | CASSPGLGTSGSLSYEQYF | TGTGCCAGCAGCCCGGGTTTAGGGACTAGCGGGAGTTTATCCTACGAGCAGTACTTC
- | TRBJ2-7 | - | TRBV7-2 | CASSLFGREQYF | TGTGCCAGCAGCTTATTCGGACGGGAGCAGTACTTC
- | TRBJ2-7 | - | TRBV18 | CASSPLVEGSYEQYF | TGTGCCAGCTCACCTCTCGTTGAAGGATCGTACGAGCAGTACTTC
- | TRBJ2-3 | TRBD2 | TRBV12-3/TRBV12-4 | CASSSQRGRDTDTQYF | TGTGCCAGCAGTTCCCAGCGGGGAAGGGACACAGATACGCAGTATTTT
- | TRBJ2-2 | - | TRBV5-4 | CASSYLYRGGTGELFF | TGTGCCAGCAGCTACCTGTACAGGGGAGGCACCGGGGAGCTGTTTTTT
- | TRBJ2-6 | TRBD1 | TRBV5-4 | CASSRPTGGPGANVLTF | TGTGCCAGCAGCAGACCCACAGGGGGCCCTGGGGCCAACGTCCTGACTTTC
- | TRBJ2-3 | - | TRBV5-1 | CASSLVGGPKADTQYF | TGCGCCAGCAGCTTGGTGGGGGGGCCCAAGGCAGATACGCAGTATTTT
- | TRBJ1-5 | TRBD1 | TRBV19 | CASEQGDNQPQHF | TGTGCCAGTGAACAGGGGGACAATCAGCCCCAGCATTTT
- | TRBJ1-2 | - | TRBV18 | CASSPTAMNNYGYTF | TGTGCCAGCTCACCAACAGCGATGAATAACTATGGCTACACCTTC